The following is a T cell receptor (beta chain) sequence with its context. Its antigen is as yet unknown. This CDR3 contains 16 residues. Germline loops: CDR1 SGHDT, CDR2 YYEEEE. V lost 2 bases to trimming and J lost 5 bases; unmatched junction nucleotides: 7. Only Caucasian adults living in Nashville, Tennessee made up the donor group. This entry belongs to a study of shared clonotypes between healthy human individuals. Overall study context: Per donor, three plates held CD4 naive cells, three held CD4 memory, two held CD8 naive and one held CD8 memory. General study points: Blood was the sole source, and tissue repertoires probably differ.

Sequenced by immunoSEQ multiplex PCR; TCRdb stores in-frame clones only, minus some. The profile covers 850,000 to 1,100,000 clones, with roughly 80% appearing a single time and about 0.89% taken by the ten largest. The chain employs TRBV5-6 and TRBJ2-1; 10 positions match TRBD2. The origin of this receptor is a man aged 18 to 35 in good health. Some clones in this sample may be carry-over from other donors' samples. Material for sequencing was memory CD4+ T cells from PBMCs. Regarding subset: CD45RA-negative fraction. In DNA, the CDR3 is TGTGCCAGCAGCTTCCCAGCGGGAGGGCCTCACAATGAGCAGTTCTTC. Its translation: CASSFPAGGPHNEQFF. The full variable domain, rest sourced from reference TRBV5-6 and TRBJ2-1, is DAGVTQSPTHLIKTRGQQVTLRCSPKSGHDTVSWYQQALGQGPQFIFQYYEEEERQRGNFPDRFSGHQFPNYSSELNVNALLLGDSALYLCASSFPAGGPHNEQFFGPGTRLTVL.